This TCR beta chain derives from a study of sequential checkpoint blockade in melanoma. Overall study context: First-line arms were nivolumab then ipilimumab, or the reverse, randomized 1:1.

Documented treatment: randomized to nivolumab then ipilimumab (arm A) or the reverse (arm B). Patients had received no earlier DNA-damaging chemotherapy. Live CD3+CD8+ CD19− CD56− cells were sorted from PBMCs. Germline V gives CDR1 SGHDN, CDR2 FVKESK. The CDR3 contains 13 residues. V lost 2 bases, J lost 6 bases, and 2 bases stayed unmatched. Profiling relied on immunoSEQ multiplex PCR, and the TCRdb table lists in-frame clones only, not all of them. The sample shows some 20,000 clones, approximately 72% of them seen only once. In this sample, this clone turned up a few times. V usage is TRBV14 and J usage is TRBJ1-2, with TRBD1 matching 8 bases. The TCR was taken from a human donor with melanoma. Sequencing used CD8+ T cells sorted from blood (inferred from file names), obtained from a patient given nivolumab and ipilimumab in sequence. In DNA form, the CDR3 reads TGTGCCAGCAGCCAATACAGGGGGGATGGCTACACCTTC. Its protein product is CASSQYRGDGYTF.